These 6 T cell receptor beta chains share one sample of origin, sequenced in a study of beta chain features in type 1 diabetes. Study-wide findings and caveats: TCRB CDR3s were moderately but significantly shorter in Type 1 diabetes patients in all four CD4+ subsets.

The entirety of the isolated RNA underwent reverse transcription, so expressed TCRB transcripts were sequenced. Libraries were prepared by immunoSEQ multiplex PCR; TCRdb keeps only in-frame clonotypes and omits some of them. The sample consists of about 740,000 clones, 13% of them appearing once. Their target antigens are unknown. Sequencing was done on a sample of naive CD4+ T cells from blood. The receptors were gathered from a man aged 18 to 29 with type 1 diabetes.

The sample holds a few counts of this clone. V usage is TRBV30 and J usage is TRBJ2-7; tentatively, D is TRBD1 (5 bases). V was shortened by 8 bases and J by 0 bases, with 14 bases between the two germline ends. The CDR3 consists of 13 residues. Germline CDR1 is GTSNPN and CDR2 is SVGIG (reference sequence). In DNA form, the CDR3 reads TGTGCCCGGAAGGGGCGAAACTCCTACGAGCAGTACTTC. Residues: CARKGRNSYEQYF.

This clone came up a few times. The chain links TRBV28 to TRBJ2-7; TRBD2 matches at 7 bases. V lost 0 bases and J lost 6; bases outside the gene matches: 11. CDR3 size: 16 residues. Looked up from germline, CDR1 is MDHEN and CDR2 is SYDVKM. The CDR3: CASSLWMAPGGGEQYF. The CDR3 DNA sequence: TGTGCCAGCAGTTTATGGATGGCCCCGGGGGGTGGCGAGCAGTACTTC.

This clone was seen only a few times. This sequence joins TRBV30 and TRBJ1-2, with no clear D. Trimming cost V 1 base and J 0 bases, with 6 bases left between them. Germline V lookup: CDR1 GTSNPN, CDR2 SVGIG (reference sequence). The CDR3 contains 13 residues. Written as DNA, the CDR3 is TGTGCCTGGAGTGGGCAGTCTAACTATGGCTACACCTTC. This gives the protein CAWSGQSNYGYTF.

This clone has a handful of counts. The chain recombines TRBV29-1 with TRBJ2-2; a weak D match, TRBD1 (6 bases). Germline CDR1 SQVTM, CDR2 ANQGSEA. Trimming cost V 6 bases and J 1 base, with 12 bases left between them. The CDR3 is 14 residues long. This CDR3 reads CSVYPGQNTGELFF. CDR3 DNA: TGCAGCGTATACCCGGGACAGAACACCGGGGAGCTGTTTTTT.

This clone has a handful of counts. The rearrangement uses TRBV7-8 and TRBJ1-6; TRBD1 matches 9 bases. The CDR3 runs 13 residues. The trim removed 4 bases at V and 9 bases at J, leaving 1 base unmatched. In germline, CDR1 is SGHVS, CDR2 FQNEAQ. The CDR3 reads CASSSTGGSPLHF. CDR3 DNA: TGTGCCAGCAGCTCGACAGGGGGTTCACCCCTCCACTTT.

V usage is TRBV29-1 and J usage is TRBJ2-7; 9 bases are shared with TRBD2. This CDR3 contains 13 residues. V lost 4 bases, J lost 5 bases, and 6 bases stayed unmatched. Germline V gene sequence: CDR1 SQVTM, CDR2 ANQGSEA. CDR3 in DNA: TGCAGCGTTGGAGGGACTAGCTTCCACGAGCAGTACTTC. Translation gives CSVGGTSFHEQYF.